The 27 T cell receptor beta chains reported below all come from one sample, sequenced in a study of control samples from healthy donors and cancer patients. The data were produced by immunoSEQ multiplex PCR, yet TCRdb's version contains in-frame clones alone and is incomplete. The sample yields some 49,000 clones, roughly 85% seen once. Sequenced material: PBMCs. These TCRs come from a woman between 45 and 65 years old with lung cancer.

V gene TRBV19 combines with J gene TRBJ1-2; 10 positions match TRBD1. Trimming at V came to 2 bases and at J to 4 bases, leaving 4 bases not matched to a gene. The CDR3 has 15 amino acids. Germline CDR1 is LNHDA and CDR2 is SQIVND (reference sequence). The CDR3 sequence: CASSIMDRGSYGYTF. CDR3 DNA: TGTGCCAGTAGTATAATGGACAGGGGGTCCTATGGCTACACCTTC.

CDR3 bases: TGTGCCAGCAGCCCAGGGTCCCCTGAAGCTTTCTTT. Its protein is CASSPGSPEAFF. The J gene is TRBJ1-1, the V gene TRBV7-9; tentative D call: TRBD1 (5 bases). Trimming pared 5 bases from V and 6 bases from J, leaving 10 bases between. Germline CDR1 SEHNR, CDR2 FQNEAQ (reference sequence). The CDR3 sequence is 12 residues long.

V usage is TRBV5-5 and J usage is TRBJ1-4, with 7 bases lining up with TRBD1. With V trimmed by 1 base and J by 8 bases, 11 bases remained unmatched. CDR3 length: 16 amino acids. CDR1 and CDR2 from the germline V gene are SGHKS and YYEKEE (reference sequence). CDR3 region: CASSLTRQGFGEKLFF. The DNA of the CDR3 is TGTGCCAGCAGCTTGACCCGACAGGGCTTTGGCGAAAAACTGTTTTTT.

This clone has only a few counts. The V call is TRBV7-2, the J call TRBJ2-3; 7 bases are a match to TRBD1. The CDR3 extends over 15 amino acids. CDR1 and CDR2 (germline): SGHTA, FQGNSA. J lost 0 bases, V lost 5 bases, and 5 bases had no gene match. This CDR3 is CASSTQGQSTDTQYF. The CDR3 DNA sequence: TGTGCCAGCAGCACCCAGGGACAGAGCACAGATACGCAGTATTTT.

The rearrangement uses TRBV28 and TRBJ1-3, with D unclear. CDR1 is MDHEN, CDR2 SYDVKM, per germline. The V end lost 3 bases, the J end lost 5 bases, and 11 bases lay between the germline ends. The CDR3 totals 14 residues. The CDR3 spells CASSFERGRNTIYF. The CDR3 DNA reads as TGTGCCAGCAGTTTTGAGCGAGGGAGAAACACCATATATTTT.

The V and J genes are TRBV18 and TRBJ1-2; D perhaps matches TRBD1 (5 bases). V lost 3 bases, J lost 4 bases, and 12 bases lay in between. CDR1 and CDR2 from the germline V gene are KGHSH and LQKENI. The CDR3 has 14 residues. For the CDR3, the DNA is TGTGCCAGCTCACCGCCGGGACGCATCTATGGCTACACCTTC. Translated: CASSPPGRIYGYTF.

The chain carries TRBV2 and TRBJ2-7, with D possibly matching TRBD2 (6 bases). CDR1 SNHLY and CDR2 FYNNEI come from the germline V gene. V lost 6 bases to trimming and J lost 2 bases, with 11 bases between them. The CDR3 loop spans 13 amino acids. The CDR3: CASRGLGTYEQYF. The DNA for the CDR3 is TGTGCCAGCAGGGGACTTGGGACCTACGAGCAGTACTTC.

The CDR3 loop is CASSLDATPWGDDQPQHF. The CDR3, as DNA: TGTGCCAGCAGCTTAGATGCCACCCCATGGGGAGACGATCAGCCCCAGCATTTT. The chain employs TRBV7-9 and TRBJ1-5; D gene unclear. Deletions cut 1 base from V and 5 bases from J, with 21 bases between. The CDR3 has 18 residues. CDR1 is SEHNR and CDR2 is FQNEAQ in the germline V gene (reference sequence).

DNA of the CDR3: TGTGCCAGCAGTCGACAGGGGTCCGGTCAGCCCCAGCATTTT. Its protein is CASSRQGSGQPQHF. The chain is built from TRBV6-5 and TRBJ1-5, with 8 positions matching TRBD1. CDR1 and CDR2 from the germline V gene are MNHEY and SVGAGI. J was trimmed by 6 bases and V by 5 bases; bases with no gene match: 6. The length of the CDR3 is 14 residues.

The CDR3 protein is CASSVDSGGATDTQYF. As DNA, the CDR3 is TGTGCCAGCAGCGTCGATTCGGGCGGAGCAACAGATACGCAGTATTTT. The chain employs TRBV9 and TRBJ2-3; D is unclear. From germline, CDR1 is SGDLS and CDR2 YYNGEE. Trimming stripped 2 bases from V and 3 bases from J, with 16 bases between. The CDR3 loop spans 16 amino acids.

The CDR3 DNA is TGTGCCAGCAGCTTAGAACAGGGGGGCGCAGAGACCCAGTACTTC. This codes for CASSLEQGGAETQYF. V gene TRBV13 combines with J gene TRBJ2-5; 8 bases agree with TRBD1. This CDR3 comprises 15 residues. Germline V gene data show CDR1 as PRHDT and CDR2 as FYEKMQ (reference sequence). Trimming cost V 1 base and J 4 bases; bases outside gene matches: 5.

About this clone itself: Other DNA sequences in the same sample also yield this CDR3. The CDR3 loop reads CASSVGGDTEAFF. The CDR3 DNA is TGTGCCAGCAGCGTCGGAGGAGACACTGAAGCTTTCTTT. The rearrangement links TRBV9 to TRBJ1-1; D is unclear. CDR3 length: 13 residues. V was clipped by 2 bases and J by 3 bases, with 8 bases between them. The germline gives CDR1 SGDLS, CDR2 YYNGEE.

With respect to this clone: A junction boundary mismatches the germline segment, possibly from a read error. V and J are TRBV5-1 and TRBJ1-4; 8 bases are a match to TRBD1. Per germline, CDR1 SGHRS and CDR2 YFSETQ. The CDR3 spans 15 residues. CDR3: CVSSSFGQGGEKLFF. In DNA, the CDR3 is TGCGTCAGCAGCTCCTTCGGACAGGGTGGTGAAAAACTGTTTTTT.

The chain employs TRBV4-3 and TRBJ1-1; D not resolved. With 0 bases removed from V and 7 bases from J, the gap between germline ends came to 9 bases. CDR1 and CDR2 from the germline V gene are LGHNA and YSLEER. This CDR3 has 13 amino acids. The CDR3 loop is CASSQDRGFEAFF. Here the CDR3 DNA reads TGCGCCAGCAGCCAAGATCGAGGGTTTGAAGCTTTCTTT.

This chain uses TRBV19 with TRBJ1-2; D is unresolved. The germline gives CDR1 LNHDA, CDR2 SQIVND (reference sequence). This CDR3 is 12 amino acids long. Between the trimmed V and J ends, which lost 9 bases and 1 base, there was a span of 9 bases. The CDR3: CASKDFNYGYTF. The CDR3 region has the DNA TGTGCCAGCAAAGACTTTAACTATGGCTACACCTTC.

The rearrangement uses TRBV7-2 and TRBJ1-1; TRBD1 is a possible D gene (5 bases). CDR3 length equals 11 residues. Trimming shortened V by 11 bases and J by 5 bases, and 12 bases separated the two germline ends. The germline CDR1 and CDR2 sequences are SGHTA and FQGNSA. The CDR3 region is CALRGGTEAFF. In DNA, the CDR3 is TGTGCCCTTCGGGGGGGTACTGAAGCTTTCTTT. Supplemented by reference TRBV7-2 and TRBJ1-1, the full variable domain reads GAGVSQSPSNKVTEKGKDVELRCDPISGHTALYWYRQSLGQGLEFLIYFQGNSAPDKSGLPSDRFSAERTGGSVSTLTIQRTQQEDSAVYLCALRGGTEAFFGQGTRLTVV.

V is TRBV10-3 and J is TRBJ2-5, with TRBD1 identical over 7 bases. Trimming at V came to 10 bases and at J to 2 bases, leaving 16 bases not matched to a gene. The CDR3 loop spans 16 amino acids. Germline V CDR1 and CDR2: ENHRY, SYGVKD. CDR3 bases: TGTGCCACCGGATCCTTGACGGGACAGATACAAGAGACCCAGTACTTC. Translating it yields CATGSLTGQIQETQYF.

This sequence joins TRBV6-5 and TRBJ2-1, with TRBD1 matching over 8 bases. CDR1 is MNHEY and CDR2 is SVGAGI in the germline V gene. V dropped 8 bases and J dropped 3; count of bases not matched to a gene: 9. The CDR3 consists of 15 residues. CDR3 loop: CASRRGRRDYNEQFF. CDR3 bases: TGTGCCAGCCGCAGGGGGCGGCGAGACTACAATGAGCAGTTCTTC.

The chain recombines TRBV6-2 or TRBV6-3 with TRBJ1-1; D not certain. The V end lost 5 bases, the J end lost 0 bases, and 13 bases lay between the germline ends. Per germline, CDR1 MNHEY and CDR2 SVGEGT. The length of the CDR3 is 15 residues. CDR3: CASSNPGTVNTEAFF. DNA for the CDR3: TGTGCCAGCAGTAACCCAGGAACAGTGAACACTGAAGCTTTCTTT.

On this clone itself: Additional DNA sequences in this sample encode the identical CDR3. V is TRBV13 and J is TRBJ2-1, with a possible D match to TRBD2 (7 bases). Germline V gene lookup returns CDR1 PRHDT and CDR2 FYEKMQ (reference sequence). The CDR3 loop spans 17 amino acids. Trimming stripped 1 base from V and 10 bases from J, with 23 bases between. The CDR3 sequence is CASSLEREGGGAGEQFF. In nucleotides, the CDR3 is TGTGCCAGCAGCTTAGAAAGGGAGGGGGGCGGGGCGGGGGAGCAGTTCTTC.

The chain has TRBV25-1 and TRBJ1-2; maybe TRBD1 (6 bases). The V end was cut by 8 bases, the J end by 2 bases, with 18 bases between. This CDR3 is built from 15 residues. In germline, CDR1 is MGHDK, CDR2 SYGVNS. The CDR3 DNA sequence: TGTGCCAGCGCGGGGCCCGGGGGCCCAAACTATGGCTACACCTTC. It yields the protein CASAGPGGPNYGYTF.

This sequence joins TRBV6-4 and TRBJ2-1; possibly TRBD2 for D (5 bases). Trimming left V 2 bases short and J 6 bases short, with 11 bases between. Germline V gene data show CDR1 as MRHNA and CDR2 as SNTAGT. The CDR3 consists of 14 residues. The CDR3, as DNA: TGTGCCAGCAGTGACGTGTTTGCGGGCAATGAGCAGTTCTTC. Protein sequence: CASSDVFAGNEQFF.

V is TRBV6-2 or TRBV6-3 and J is TRBJ2-5; D remains unclear. This CDR3 comprises 12 residues. The ends were cut back, 2 bases at V and 5 bases at J, with 6 bases in the middle. Per the germline V gene, CDR1 is MNHEY and CDR2 is SVGEGT. CDR3 DNA: TGTGCCAGCAGTTACGTAGGGGAGACCCAGTACTTC. Translating it yields CASSYVGETQYF.

The chain carries TRBV7-2 and TRBJ2-5, with D hard to call. Per germline, CDR1 SGHTA and CDR2 FQGNSA. The CDR3 sequence is 11 residues long. The V end was cut by 9 bases, the J end by 4 bases, with 9 bases between. The CDR3 is CASGMRETQYF. For the CDR3, the DNA is TGTGCCAGTGGGATGAGAGAGACCCAGTACTTC.

This chain joins TRBV25-1 and TRBJ1-1, with D uncertain. V lost 2 bases to trimming and J lost 5 bases, with 6 bases between them. This CDR3 has 12 amino acids. The germline CDR1 and CDR2 sequences are MGHDK and SYGVNS. DNA for the CDR3: TGTGCCAGCAGTGAAGTGGGGACTGAAGCTTTCTTT. As protein: CASSEVGTEAFF. The variable domain in full, completed from reference TRBV25-1 and TRBJ1-1, reads EADIYQTPRYLVIGTGKKITLECSQTMGHDKMYWYQQDPGMELHLIHYSYGVNSTEKGDLSSESTVSRIRTEHFPLTLESARPSHTSQYLCASSEVGTEAFFGQGTRLTVV.

V usage is TRBV4-1 and J usage is TRBJ1-1; 11 nucleotides agree with TRBD1. V shed 1 base, J shed 5 bases, and the junction held 9 bases outside the gene matches. CDR3 length equals 17 residues. CDR1 and CDR2 from the germline V gene are MGHRA and YSYEKL. CDR3 loop: CASSQGRTGGVRTEAFF. In DNA form, the CDR3 reads TGCGCCAGCAGCCAAGGGAGGACAGGGGGCGTGAGGACTGAAGCTTTCTTT.

V gene TRBV11-3 combines with J gene TRBJ2-6; TRBD1 aligns across 7 bases. CDR1 SGHNT and CDR2 YENEEA come from the germline V gene. Trimming removed 5 bases from V and 0 bases from J; junction bases left unmatched: 10. The length of the CDR3 is 18 residues. DNA for the CDR3: TGTGCCAGCAGCCCACAGGGGAATACGCACTCTGGGGCCAACGTCCTGACTTTC. Protein product: CASSPQGNTHSGANVLTF.